The subject of this entry is one TCR beta chain. TCRdb keeps only in-frame clones here, not all; method: immunoSEQ multiplex PCR. This table has 100,000 to 150,000 clones, 80% to 95% appearing once. This entry is derived from a study of control samples from healthy donors and cancer patients. The CDR3 runs 16 residues. J was trimmed by 4 bases and V by 0 bases; bases with no gene match: 7. From germline, CDR1 is SGHRS and CDR2 YFSETQ. The genes are TRBV5-1 and TRBJ2-3, with TRBD2 identical over 8 bases. Input material: blood. This clonotype originated in a woman aged 45-65 years in good health. CDR3 region: CASSLDGSGISDTQYF. CDR3 in DNA: TGCGCCAGCAGCTTGGACGGTAGCGGGATCTCAGATACGCAGTATTTT.